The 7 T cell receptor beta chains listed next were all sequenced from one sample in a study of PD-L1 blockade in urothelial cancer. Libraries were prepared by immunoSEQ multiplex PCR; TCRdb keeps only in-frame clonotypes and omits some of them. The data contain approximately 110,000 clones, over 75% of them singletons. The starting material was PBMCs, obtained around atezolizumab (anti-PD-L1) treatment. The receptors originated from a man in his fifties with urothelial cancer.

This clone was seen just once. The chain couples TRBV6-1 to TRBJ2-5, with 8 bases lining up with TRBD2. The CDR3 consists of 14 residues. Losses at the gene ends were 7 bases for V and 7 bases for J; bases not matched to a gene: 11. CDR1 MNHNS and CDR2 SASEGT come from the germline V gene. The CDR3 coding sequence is TGTGCCAGCATCATTCCTGGGACTAGTTCGACCCAGTACTTC. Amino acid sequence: CASIIPGTSSTQYF.

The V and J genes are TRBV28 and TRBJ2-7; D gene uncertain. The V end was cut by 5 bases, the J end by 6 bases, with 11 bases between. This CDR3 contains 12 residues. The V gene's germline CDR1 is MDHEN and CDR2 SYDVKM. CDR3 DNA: TGTGCCAGCAGTGAACCTCCGGGCGAGCAGTACTTC. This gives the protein CASSEPPGEQYF.

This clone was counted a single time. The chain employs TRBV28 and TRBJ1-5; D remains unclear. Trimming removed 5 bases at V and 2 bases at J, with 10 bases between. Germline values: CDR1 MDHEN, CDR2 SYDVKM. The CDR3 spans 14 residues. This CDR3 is CASSRGGGNQPQHF. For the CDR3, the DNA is TGTGCCAGCAGTCGGGGTGGGGGCAATCAGCCCCAGCATTTT.

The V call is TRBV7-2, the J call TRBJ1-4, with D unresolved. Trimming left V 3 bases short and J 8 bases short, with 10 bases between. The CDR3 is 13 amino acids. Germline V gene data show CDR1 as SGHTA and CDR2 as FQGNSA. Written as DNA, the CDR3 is TGTGCCAGCAGCTTCGGTCTCGCCGAAAAACTGTTTTTT. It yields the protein CASSFGLAEKLFF.

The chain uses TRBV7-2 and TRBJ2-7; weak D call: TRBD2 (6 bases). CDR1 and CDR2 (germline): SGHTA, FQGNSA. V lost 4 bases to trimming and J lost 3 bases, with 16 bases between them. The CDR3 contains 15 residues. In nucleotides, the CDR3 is TGTGCCAGCAGCTCAGGTTCCGGGACTGGCTACGAGCAGTACTTC. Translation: CASSSGSGTGYEQYF.

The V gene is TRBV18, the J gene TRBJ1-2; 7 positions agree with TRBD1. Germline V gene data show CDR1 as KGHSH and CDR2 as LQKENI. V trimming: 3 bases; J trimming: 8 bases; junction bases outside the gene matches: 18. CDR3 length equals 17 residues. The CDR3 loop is CASSPTPAATGSGGYTF. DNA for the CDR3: TGTGCCAGCTCACCCACCCCCGCTGCGACAGGGTCCGGAGGCTACACCTTC.

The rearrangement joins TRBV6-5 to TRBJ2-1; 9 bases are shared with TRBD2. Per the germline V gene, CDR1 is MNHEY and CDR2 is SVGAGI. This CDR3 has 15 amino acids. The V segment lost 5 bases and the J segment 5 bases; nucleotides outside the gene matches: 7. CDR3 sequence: CASSRLAENHNEQFF. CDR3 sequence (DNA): TGTGCCAGCAGTAGACTAGCGGAAAACCACAATGAGCAGTTCTTC.